The clone carrying this T cell receptor beta chain was picked up many times. Its specificity is not known. The CDR3 covers 19 residues. From germline, CDR1 is MDHEN and CDR2 SYDVKM. Trimming at V came to 4 bases and at J to 0 bases, leaving 13 bases not matched to a gene. This sample stems from a study of molecular identifiers for immune sequencing clone quantification. Study-level findings and limits: Jurkat TCR RNA spiked in from one cell could reportedly be detected among about 1.1 million naive cells. Clones that had above 20 RNA copies took up over 99% of effector molecules but under 1% in naive cells.

TCRdb used MiXCR to reprocess the PCR reads, holding one entry per CDR3 protein. The sample carries 50,000 to 65,000 distinct CDR3 sequences, approximately 25% recorded once. This sequence originates from a human donor in good health. Some libraries in this study had Jurkat cell RNA spiked in. The specimen was naive CD8+ T cells from blood, with Jurkat cell RNA spiked in. Subset meaning: FACS-sorted CD8+CD4-CCR7+CD45RA+ naive T cells. This sequence joins TRBV28 and TRBJ2-3, with 10 nucleotides matching TRBD2. CDR3 residues: CASSSLRIGTSESTDTQYF. The DNA of the CDR3 is TGTGCCAGCAGTTCGCTGCGAATTGGGACTAGCGAGAGCACAGATACGCAGTATTTT. Full variable domain (rest looked up from reference TRBV28 and TRBJ2-3): DVKVTQSSRYLVKRTGEKVFLECVQDMDHENMFWYRQDPGLGLRLIYFSYDVKMKEKGDIPEGYSVSREKKERFSLILESASTNQTSMYLCASSSLRIGTSESTDTQYFGPGTRLTVL.